This TCR beta chain was captured by sequencing in a study of blood T cell repertoires in COVID-19. V gave up 0 bases and J gave up 5 bases; unmatched junction bases: 8. Germline CDR1 is SGDLS and CDR2 is YYNGEE. The CDR3 is 16 residues long. Profiling relied on immunoSEQ multiplex PCR, and the TCRdb table lists in-frame clones only, not all of them. The data show some 160,000 clones, with 70% to 90% seen just once and just over 2.5% held by the top ten. This receptor was obtained from a woman older than 75 with COVID-19, enrolled during active disease. The V gene is TRBV9, the J gene TRBJ2-3; the match to TRBD1 covers 8 bases. Sequences were obtained from peripheral blood. CDR3 coding DNA: TGTGCCAGCAGCGTAGGGGGGATAGACAGGGGAGATACGCAGTATTTT. It translates to CASSVGGIDRGDTQYF.